Listed below are T cell receptor beta chains from one sample, sequenced in a study of Ad26.COV2.S vaccination and SARS-CoV-2 variants. Repertoires were generated with immunoSEQ multiplex PCR, while TCRdb's copy carries only in-frame clones and drops some. The repertoire includes roughly 400,000 clones, around 89% of them detected once, and under 2% sits in the top ten. The sample was peripheral blood, taken in a trial of Ad26.COV2.S vaccine versus placebo. The receptors here all came from a person aged 18-60 years who received the Ad26.COV2.S COVID-19 vaccine or a placebo. The CDR3 runs from the conserved cysteine through the conserved F or W. D genes are given only for firm matches. Where a row states a size, it is once, few, many or the class of an expanded clone; other rows omit it.

d_gene	v_gene	j_gene	abundance	CDR3aa	CDR3nt
-	TRBV7-9	TRBJ1-1	-	CASSPSMNTEAFF	TGTGCCAGCAGCCCTTCCATGAACACTGAAGCTTTCTTT
TRBD1	TRBV15	TRBJ1-1	-	CATSSRTGNEEAFF	TGTGCCACCAGCAGTAGGACAGGGAACGAGGAAGCTTTCTTT
-	TRBV13	TRBJ2-3	-	CASSLSRSTDTQYF	TGTGCCAGCAGCTTAAGCCGATCCACAGATACGCAGTATTTT
TRBD1	TRBV28	TRBJ1-5	-	CASRQPTGRNQPQHF	TGTGCCAGCAGGCAACCGACAGGGAGGAATCAGCCCCAGCATTTT
-	TRBV7-9	TRBJ2-1	once	CASSLGQSYNEQFF	TGTGCCAGCAGCTTAGGGCAGTCCTACAATGAGCAGTTCTTC
TRBD1	TRBV11-3	TRBJ1-2	-	CASSQRTGDYGYTF	TGTGCCAGCAGTCAAAGAACAGGGGACTATGGCTACACCTTC
-	TRBV4-1	TRBJ2-2	-	CASSQDPRSTGELFF	TGCGCCAGCAGCCAAGATCCCCGGTCCACCGGGGAGCTGTTTTTT
-	TRBV2	TRBJ1-6	-	CASSYHGQNDNSPLHF	TGTGCCAGCAGTTATCACGGACAGAACGATAATTCACCCCTCCACTTT
TRBD2	TRBV28	TRBJ2-1	-	CASRPSSGSSYNEQFF	TGTGCCAGCAGACCATCTAGCGGCAGCTCCTACAATGAGCAGTTCTTC
-	TRBV7-9	TRBJ2-7	-	CASSPTAQRAYEQYF	TGTGCCAGCAGCCCGACTGCACAGCGGGCCTACGAGCAGTACTTC
-	TRBV19	TRBJ1-3	-	CASSMTYDSGNTIYF	TGTGCCAGTAGTATGACGTACGACTCTGGAAACACCATATATTTT
-	TRBV19	TRBJ2-2	-	CASSTAVRELFF	TGTGCCAGTAGTACCGCGGTAAGGGAGCTGTTTTTT
TRBD1	TRBV5-6	TRBJ2-2	-	CASSFGTGVTGELFF	TGTGCCAGCAGCTTCGGGACAGGGGTCACCGGGGAGCTGTTTTTT
TRBD2	TRBV10-3	TRBJ2-4	-	CAIRGGLAVTNIQYF	TGTGCCATCAGGGGGGGACTAGCGGTTACAAACATTCAGTACTTC
-	TRBV12-3/TRBV12-4	TRBJ1-5	-	CASSLARQPQHF	TGTGCCAGCAGTTTAGCTCGCCAGCCCCAGCATTTT
-	TRBV10-2	TRBJ1-2	once	CASSEGILPGYTF	TGCGCCAGCAGTGAGGGGATCCTACCCGGCTACACCTTC
-	TRBV5-1	TRBJ2-2	-	CASSFSSPNTGELFF	TGCGCCAGCAGCTTTTCCAGCCCGAACACCGGGGAGCTGTTTTTT
-	TRBV5-8	TRBJ1-2	-	CASSRGQGDGYTF	TGTGCCAGCAGCCGGGGTCAGGGAGATGGCTACACCTTC
TRBD2	TRBV28	TRBJ2-2	-	CASRVGGSTGELFF	TGTGCCAGCAGGGTCGGGGGGAGCACCGGGGAGCTGTTTTTT
-	TRBV5-1	TRBJ2-2	once	CASSPVTSRDTGELFF	TGCGCCAGCAGCCCTGTGACTTCTAGGGACACCGGGGAGCTGTTTTTT
-	TRBV6-5	TRBJ2-1	-	CASRQQGRGEQFF	TGTGCCAGCAGACAACAGGGCCGTGGGGAGCAGTTCTTC
-	TRBV7-2	TRBJ1-2	-	CASSLAEGRDYGYTF	TGTGCCAGCAGCTTAGCGGAGGGAAGGGACTATGGCTACACCTTC
TRBD2	TRBV10-3	TRBJ2-2	-	CAIRGRTGGPNTGELFF	TGTGCCATCAGGGGGAGGACGGGAGGACCGAACACCGGGGAGCTGTTTTTT
-	TRBV10-3	TRBJ1-5	-	CAISADSNQPQHF	TGTGCCATCAGCGCCGATAGCAATCAGCCCCAGCATTTT
-	TRBV27	TRBJ2-7	-	CASSLSRTNEQYF	TGTGCCAGCAGTTTATCGAGGACAAACGAGCAGTACTTC
-	TRBV27	TRBJ2-3	-	CASRPRHPTDTQYF	TGTGCCAGCAGACCAAGACACCCCACAGATACGCAGTATTTT
-	TRBV29-1	TRBJ2-4	-	CSVGPRRSDIQYF	TGCAGCGTGGGGCCCAGGCGGTCGGACATTCAGTACTTC
TRBD2	TRBV28	TRBJ2-5	-	CASSLLASGVAETQYF	TGTGCCAGCAGTTTATTGGCTAGCGGGGTGGCAGAGACCCAGTACTTC
TRBD2	TRBV12-5	TRBJ2-2	-	CASGFTSGTGGELFF	TGTGCTAGTGGTTTCACTAGCGGGACCGGCGGGGAGCTGTTTTTT
-	TRBV28	TRBJ2-1	-	CASSFTRKIYNEQFF	TGTGCCAGCAGTTTTACGCGGAAAATTTACAATGAGCAGTTCTTC
-	TRBV7-9	TRBJ2-7	-	CASSSREMLQYF	TGTGCCAGCAGCTCACGAGAGATGTTGCAGTACTTC
-	TRBV28	TRBJ2-1	-	CASRIPSMSTQFF	TGTGCCAGCAGGATACCCTCAATGAGCACGCAGTTCTTC
-	TRBV3-1/TRBV3-2	TRBJ2-7	once	CASSQVRNEQYF	TGTGCCAGCAGCCAAGTAAGGAACGAGCAGTACTTC
-	TRBV5-1	TRBJ2-5	-	CASSLNGRKEETQYF	TGCGCCAGCAGCTTGAACGGGAGAAAAGAAGAGACCCAGTACTTC
TRBD2	TRBV7-2	TRBJ2-3	-	CASSLASGPTDTQYF	TGTGCCAGCAGCTTAGCTAGCGGGCCAACAGATACGCAGTATTTT
-	TRBV10-1	TRBJ2-7	-	CASSPTGQSYEQYF	TGCGCCAGCAGTCCCACCGGACAGTCCTACGAGCAGTACTTC
TRBD1	TRBV27	TRBJ1-1	few	CATHRGPNTEAFF	TGTGCCACCCACAGGGGGCCTAACACTGAAGCTTTCTTT
TRBD1	TRBV6-5	TRBJ1-2	-	CASSYLTGNRYTF	TGTGCCAGCAGTTACCTGACAGGGAATCGCTACACCTTC
TRBD1	TRBV5-4	TRBJ1-6	-	CASSEGALGYNSPLHF	TGTGCCAGCAGCGAGGGGGCGTTGGGCTATAATTCACCCCTCCACTTT
TRBD2	TRBV4-3	TRBJ2-1	-	CASSQEVWGAGEFNEQFF	TGCGCCAGCAGCCAAGAAGTTTGGGGCGCGGGAGAGTTCAATGAGCAGTTCTTC
-	TRBV7-3	TRBJ2-7	-	CASSLDKSYEQYF	TGTGCCAGCAGCTTAGACAAGTCCTACGAGCAGTACTTC
-	TRBV4-2	TRBJ2-7	-	CASSPGEVSPSYEQYF	TGTGCCAGCAGCCCAGGCGAGGTCAGTCCTTCCTACGAGCAGTACTTC
-	TRBV30	TRBJ1-2	-	CAWSVSGTSGYTF	TGTGCCTGGAGTGTCTCAGGGACAAGCGGCTACACCTTC
-	TRBV18	TRBJ1-1	-	CASSPRDGDTEAFF	TGTGCCAGCTCACCCCGGGATGGCGACACTGAAGCTTTCTTT
-	TRBV5-4	TRBJ2-1	-	CASSLVAGQYNEQFF	TGTGCCAGCAGCTTGGTAGCGGGACAGTACAATGAGCAGTTCTTC
-	TRBV10-3	TRBJ1-2	-	CASRRDNYGYTF	TGTGCCAGTCGACGGGACAACTATGGCTACACCTTC
-	TRBV7-8	TRBJ2-3	-	CASSLVLAPSTDTQYF	TGTGCCAGCAGCTTAGTACTCGCACCTAGCACAGATACGCAGTATTTT
-	TRBV28	TRBJ2-3	-	CASSDDGGSTDTQYF	TGTGCCAGCAGCGACGACGGCGGGAGCACAGATACGCAGTATTTT
TRBD1	TRBV6-2/TRBV6-3	TRBJ1-1	-	CASSLFPFRTGHTEAFF	TGTGCCAGCAGCCTTTTCCCCTTTCGGACAGGGCATACTGAAGCTTTCTTT